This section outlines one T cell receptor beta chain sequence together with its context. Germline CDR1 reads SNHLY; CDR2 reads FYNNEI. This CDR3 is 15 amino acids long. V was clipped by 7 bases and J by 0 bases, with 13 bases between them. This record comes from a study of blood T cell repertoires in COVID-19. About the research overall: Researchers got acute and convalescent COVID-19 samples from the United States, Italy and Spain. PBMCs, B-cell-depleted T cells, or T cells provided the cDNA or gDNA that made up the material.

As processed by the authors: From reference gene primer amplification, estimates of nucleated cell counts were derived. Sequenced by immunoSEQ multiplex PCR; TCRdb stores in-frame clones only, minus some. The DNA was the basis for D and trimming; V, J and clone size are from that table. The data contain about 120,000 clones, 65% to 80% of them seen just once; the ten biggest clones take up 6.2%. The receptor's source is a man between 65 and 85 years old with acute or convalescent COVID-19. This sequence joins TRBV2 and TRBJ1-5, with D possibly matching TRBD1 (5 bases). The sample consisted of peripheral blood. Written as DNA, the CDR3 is TGTGCCAGCAATACGGGGGAATATAGCAATCAGCCCCAGCATTTT. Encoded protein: CASNTGEYSNQPQHF.